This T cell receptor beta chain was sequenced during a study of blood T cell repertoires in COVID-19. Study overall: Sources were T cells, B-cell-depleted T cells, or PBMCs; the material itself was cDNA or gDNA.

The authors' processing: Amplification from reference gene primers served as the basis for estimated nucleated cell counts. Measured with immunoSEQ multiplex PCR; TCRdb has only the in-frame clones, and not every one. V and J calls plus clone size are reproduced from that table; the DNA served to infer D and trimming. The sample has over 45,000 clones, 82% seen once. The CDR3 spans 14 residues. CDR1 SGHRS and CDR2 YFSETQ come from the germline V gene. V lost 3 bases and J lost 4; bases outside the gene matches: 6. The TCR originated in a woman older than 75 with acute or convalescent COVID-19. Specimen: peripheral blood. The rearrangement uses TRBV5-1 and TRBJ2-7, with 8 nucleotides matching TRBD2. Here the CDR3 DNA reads TGCGCCAGCAGCTCAGGGACTAGGGCGTACGAGCAGTACTTC. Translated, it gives CASSSGTRAYEQYF.